This TCR beta chain originates from a study of CD8+CD57+ T cells in acquired aplastic anemia. Findings and caveats of the study: For CD8+ Simpson's diversity, patients and controls showed no significant difference. Sharing between patients and controls was observed for over 25 CD8+ CDR3 sequences.

Only a few counts were recorded for this clonotype. Its antigen is not identified. Researchers used genomic DNA as the template to profile TCR beta VDJ and CDR3. TCRdb re-derived calls from the reads in MiXCR, one entry per CDR3 protein. The profile shows 250,000 to 300,000 distinct CDR3 sequences, 45% to 65% of them singletons. Trimming cost V 5 bases and J 7 bases, with 18 bases left between them. The germline V gene has CDR1 MNHEY and CDR2 SMNVEV (reference sequence). The length of the CDR3 is 15 residues. Input material: sorted CD4+, CD8+, or CD8+CD57+ T cells (not recorded which) from PBMCs. V is TRBV27 and J is TRBJ2-1, with unresolved D. This receptor was identified in a human donor with severe aplastic anemia or a healthy control (not recorded which). CDR3 DNA: TGTGCCAGCAGTCGGTGGGTCGACTTGGGGAATGAGCAGTTCTTC. Protein sequence: CASSRWVDLGNEQFF.